Shown below are 13 T cell receptor beta chains from a single sample sequenced in a study of breast tumors, draining lymph nodes, adjacent tissues listed by TCRdb under 2016. The lymph node samples were taken from the axillary draining lymph nodes of breast cancer patients. The library was produced with multiplex PCR. The listed sequencing device is Illumina HiSeq 2000. The public reads were reprocessed in TCRdb via fastp at Q25 and MiXCR, keeping in-frame beta chains. Records with the same CDR3 protein are collapsed into one entry carrying the most frequent genes and DNA. The sample table holds fewer than 200,000 distinct CDR3 sequences, of which approximately 33% were seen once. 4.3% of the sample is held by the ten biggest clonotypes. Sequenced: axillary lymph node tissue. All receptors derive from a female donor with breast cancer. Some clones in this sample may be carry-over from other donors' samples.

This clonotype occurred many times. This chain joins TRBV15 and TRBJ1-5, with no clear D. Trimming stripped 3 bases from V and 6 bases from J, with 6 bases between. Germline lookup yields CDR1 LNHNV and CDR2 YYDKDF (reference sequence). The CDR3 totals 12 residues. The CDR3 nucleotides read TGTGCCACCAGCAGGGCCCGTCAGCCCCAGCATTTT. It encodes CATSRARQPQHF.

To note about this clonotype: A clone one base away is much larger, so this may be a read error. Without the conserved terminal phenylalanine or tryptophan, this CDR3 likely stems from a read error. V gene TRBV7-3 combines with J gene TRBJ2-1; D might be TRBD1 or TRBD2, each matching 6 bases. The CDR3 is made up of 14 amino acids. Per germline, CDR1 SGHTA and CDR2 FQGTGA. Deletions cut 5 bases from V and 8 bases from J, with 16 bases between. The CDR3 DNA reads as TGTGCCAGCAGCCTGGGGGGCGGGGTCCATGAGCAGTTCCTC. The encoded protein is CASSLGGGVHEQFL.

This clonotype was seen many times. This rearrangement joins TRBV11-3 to TRBJ2-7; no definite D call. CDR3 length equals 13 residues. Germline CDR1 and CDR2: SGHNT and YENEEA. Trimming left V 0 bases short and J 5 bases short, with 8 bases between. CDR3 loop: CASSLDGPDEQYF. DNA for the CDR3: TGTGCCAGCAGCTTAGATGGGCCGGACGAGCAGTACTTC. Based on the CDR3 plus reference TRBV11-3 and TRBJ2-7, the full variable domain is EAGVVQSPRYKIIEKKQPVAFWCNPISGHNTLYWYLQNLGQGPELLIRYENEEAVDDSQLPKDRFSAERLKGVDSTLKIQPAELGDSAVYLCASSLDGPDEQYFGPGTRLTVT.

The table lists this clonotype with many counts. This sequence joins TRBV14 and TRBJ2-3; 7 bases map to TRBD1. CDR1 SGHDN and CDR2 FVKESK come from the germline V gene. The V segment lost 5 bases and the J segment 10 bases; nucleotides outside the gene matches: 15. The CDR3 is 15 amino acids. In DNA form, the CDR3 reads TGTGCCAGCAGCTATACCTTGGACAGGCACTGGCCGCAGTATTTT. Protein product: CASSYTLDRHWPQYF.

The sample holds many counts of this clonotype. This chain uses TRBV7-8 with TRBJ2-7, with D possibly matching TRBD1 (6 bases). Germline lookup yields CDR1 SGHVS and CDR2 FQNEAQ. The V end was cut by 5 bases, the J end by 3 bases, with 20 bases between. The CDR3 has 16 residues. The CDR3 region is CASSPRYREVGYEQYF. The DNA of the CDR3 is TGTGCCAGCAGCCCCAGATACAGGGAAGTTGGCTACGAGCAGTACTTC.

This clonotype showed up many times. The V call is TRBV12-3 or TRBV12-4, the J call TRBJ2-1; the D is unclear. This CDR3 has 14 residues. Trimming removed 4 bases from V and 7 bases from J, with 14 bases in between. The CDR3 loop is CASSSKPGGNEQFF. In nucleotides, the CDR3 is TGTGCCAGCAGTTCCAAGCCGGGTGGGAATGAGCAGTTCTTC.

The chain joins TRBV3-1 to TRBJ2-2; D perhaps matches TRBD2 (5 bases). This CDR3 is 16 amino acids long. Germline values: CDR1 LGHDT, CDR2 YNNKEL (reference sequence). With 0 bases removed from V and 4 bases from J, the gap between germline ends came to 12 bases. The CDR3 DNA reads as TGTGCCAGCAGCCAAGAGGAGGAAGTTGGCACCGGGGAGCTGTTTTTT. Translated, it gives CASSQEEEVGTGELFF.

Remarks on this clonotype: The junction does not match germline at one end; this may be a read error. This chain uses TRBV7-6 with TRBJ1-5; D is unresolved. Germline V gives CDR1 SGHVS, CDR2 FNYEAQ. This CDR3 has 16 residues. The CDR3 is CASSLGPGSRNEPQHF. CDR3 DNA sequence: TGTGCCAGCAGCTTAGGGCCGGGGTCCCGCAATGAGCCCCAGCATTTT.

Comment on this clonotype: This may arise from a read error, as a much more abundant clone is one base away. This chain's CDR3 is CASSLARDTSNYSYTF. The DNA for the CDR3 is TGTGCCAGCAGCTTGGCCAGGGACACTTCTAACTATAGCTACACCTTC. V is TRBV5-6 and J is TRBJ1-2, with D possibly TRBD1 on 6 matching bases. CDR3 size: 16 residues. Germline loops: CDR1 SGHDT, CDR2 YYEEEE. Based on the CDR3 plus reference TRBV5-6 and TRBJ1-2, the full variable domain is DAGVTQSPTHLIKTRGQQVTLRCSPKSGHDTVSWYQQALGQGPQFIFQYYEEEERQRGNFPDRFSGHQFPNYSSELNVNALLLGDSALYLCASSLARDTSNYSYTFGSGTRLTVV.

Ten or more counts support this clonotype. The V gene is TRBV19, the J gene TRBJ2-2; 10 bases are shared with TRBD1. This CDR3 comprises 14 residues. The ends lost 7 bases at V and 7 bases at J; junction bases unmatched: 6. Germline CDR1 and CDR2: LNHDA and SQIVND (reference sequence). The CDR3 protein is CASTDRTGGGELFF. CDR3 in DNA: TGTGCCAGTACCGACCGGACAGGGGGCGGGGAGCTGTTTTTT.

Comments on this clonotype: A much bigger clone sits one base away, suggesting this may be a read error. The chain links TRBV4-3 to TRBJ2-1; perhaps TRBD1 as D (6 bases). V lost 4 bases and J lost 5, with 15 bases in between. The germline gives CDR1 LGHNA, CDR2 YSLEER. The CDR3 contains 15 residues. CDR3: CASSRQASSHNEQFF. The CDR3 bases are TGCGCCAGCAGCCGACAGGCGTCATCGCACAATGAGCAGTTCTTC.

The J gene is TRBJ1-5, the V gene TRBV20-1, with TRBD1 as a possible D gene (5 bases). This CDR3 is 13 amino acids long. Germline assignment: CDR1 DFQATT and CDR2 SNEGSKA (reference sequence). V lost 3 bases to trimming and J lost 7 bases, with 13 bases between them. The CDR3, as DNA: TGCAGTGCTAGCGGGGCGATAGGGCAGCCCCAGCATTTT. Its protein is CSASGAIGQPQHF.

The rearrangement uses TRBV25-1 and TRBJ1-2; 7 bases line up with TRBD1. The CDR3 runs 13 residues. Trimming cost V 8 bases and J 5 bases; bases outside gene matches: 8. Germline V gene data show CDR1 as MGHDK and CDR2 as SYGVNS. The DNA of the CDR3 is TGTGCCAGCCATGAATTCAGGGGGTATGGCTACACCTTC. This encodes CASHEFRGYGYTF.